This T cell receptor beta chain was recovered during a study of T cell repertoires in cytomegalovirus infection. Study-level points and caveats: It was HLA-C-restricted CMV-specific TCR beta clonotypes that dominated the response ex vivo. Cumulative frequency of public TCR beta families picked out carriers of CMV plus the relevant HLA.

Deletions cut 1 base from V and 4 bases from J, with 11 bases between. Per germline, CDR1 SGHRS and CDR2 YFSETQ. CDR3 length: 14 amino acids. One entry per CDR3 protein, called by TCRdb with MiXCR from the reads. The sample has 600,000 to 700,000 distinct CDR3 sequences, about 33% seen once. This clonotype was counted a single time. The antigen remains undetermined. This TCR derives from a human donor in good health (CMV status not recorded). Some clones in this sample may be carry-over from other donors' samples. The rearrangement links TRBV5-1 to TRBJ2-5; D tentatively reads TRBD1 or TRBD2 (6 bases each). Sequencing was performed on cultured PBMCs, taken from culture after CMV antigen stimulation. Here the CDR3 DNA reads TGCGCCAGCAGCTTGCTCGGGGGCCCAGAGACCCAGTACTTC. Residues: CASSLLGGPETQYF.